This T cell receptor (beta chain) was identified in a study of memory CD4+ T cells and cytomegalovirus serostatus. Study results and limitations: Suggested: most of the CMV-linked TCR signature lies in CD4+ memory cells. 67 of 164 known CMV-associated TCRbeta sequences appeared in CD4+ memory. CMV serostatus prediction reached median AUC about 0.96, or 0.93 with US-trained model.

This clone was observed once. Its target is not known. The sort gate was single viable CD3+CD4+CD8-CD45RO+ cells for memory CD4+ T cells. The protocol was immunoSEQ multiplex PCR, while the TCRdb copy is restricted to in-frame clones and leaves out a portion. The sample yields approximately 63,000 clones, 80% seen once. CDR3 length: 12 amino acids. V was clipped by 4 bases and J by 0 bases, with 5 bases between them. The germline V gene has CDR1 SQVTM and CDR2 ANQGSEA. The chain combines TRBV29-1 with TRBJ2-3; no clear D. This TCR was recovered from an adult in good health and CMV-seronegative. Some clones in this sample may be carry-over from other donors' samples. Sequencing was carried out using memory CD4+ T cells from blood. CDR3 DNA sequence: TGCAGCGTTGGGGTGAGCACAGATACGCAGTATTTT. Its protein product is CSVGVSTDTQYF.